The 25 T cell receptor beta chains in this list originate from one sample, sequenced in a study of T cells in Graves' hyperthyroidism and ophthalmopathy. Researchers amplified the TCR beta CDR3 regions from RNA transcripts. First-round RT-PCR of the TCR CDR3 relied on the HTBI primer set. One entry per CDR3 protein results from TCRdb running MiXCR on the multiplex PCR reads. This sample has some 140,000 distinct CDR3 sequences, with roughly 23% found just once. Source material: blood. These receptors were obtained from a woman in her forties or fifties with Graves' hyperthyroidism that later progressed to Graves' ophthalmopathy.

The gene calls are TRBV27 and TRBJ2-1, with TRBD2 matching over 12 bases. The V gene's germline CDR1 is MNHEY and CDR2 SMNVEV (reference sequence). V was pared by 3 bases and J by 1 base, with 4 bases of the junction left unmatched. The CDR3 is made up of 17 amino acids. This CDR3 reads CASSFFTSGGSYNEQFF. The DNA for the CDR3 is TGTGCCAGCAGTTTTTTCACTAGCGGGGGGTCCTACAATGAGCAGTTCTTC.

This clonotype occurred many times. This chain links TRBV2 with TRBJ2-7; no firm D call. This CDR3 has 12 amino acids. Trimming removed 1 base at V and 4 bases at J, with 5 bases between. The V gene's germline CDR1 is SNHLY and CDR2 FYNNEI. This chain's CDR3 is CASSEVVYEQYF. As DNA, the CDR3 is TGTGCCAGCAGTGAAGTTGTGTACGAGCAGTACTTC. Based on the CDR3 plus reference TRBV2 and TRBJ2-7, the full variable domain is EPEVTQTPSHQVTQMGQEVILRCVPISNHLYFYWYRQILGQKVEFLVSFYNNEISEKSEIFDDQFSVERPDGSNFTLKIRSTKLEDSAMYFCASSEVVYEQYFGPGTRLTVT.

V and J are TRBV28 and TRBJ1-2, with 8 bases identical to TRBD1. Trimming removed 1 base from V and 1 base from J; junction bases left unmatched: 8. The CDR3 is 17 amino acids. In germline, CDR1 is MDHEN, CDR2 SYDVKM. The CDR3 protein is CASSLSARTGRNYGYTF. CDR3 DNA: TGTGCCAGCAGTTTATCTGCGAGGACAGGGCGTAACTATGGCTACACCTTC.

There are a few counts of this clonotype. The V gene is TRBV19, the J gene TRBJ2-1; 8 bases are shared with TRBD1. The germline gives CDR1 LNHDA, CDR2 SQIVND (reference sequence). The CDR3 sequence is 15 residues long. The J segment lost 3 bases and the V segment lost 6 bases, leaving 7 bases of the junction unmatched. The CDR3 sequence: CASSADRGVYNEQFF. The CDR3 DNA sequence: TGTGCCAGTAGCGCCGACAGGGGCGTCTACAATGAGCAGTTCTTC.

This clonotype was found many times. The chain employs TRBV3-1 and TRBJ1-1; 7 bases are a match to TRBD1. With 4 bases clipped from V and 1 base from J, the junction kept 12 bases outside the gene matches. Germline-derived CDR1 and CDR2 are LGHDT and YNNKEL (reference sequence). CDR3 length: 17 residues. CDR3 nucleotide sequence: TGTGCCAGCAGCCCACACGGGATACAGGGGTGGAACACTGAAGCTTTCTTT. The encoded protein is CASSPHGIQGWNTEAFF.

To note about this clonotype: A much larger clone differs from this one at a single base, so this may be a read error. The rearrangement uses TRBV5-6 and TRBJ1-4; D remains ambiguous. The CDR3 totals 14 residues. V shed 0 bases and J shed 6 bases, with 9 bases lying between them. CDR1 SGHDT and CDR2 YYEEEE come from the germline V gene. The CDR3 sequence: CASSLVPTDEKLFF. The CDR3 nucleotides are TGTGCCAGCAGCTTGGTCCCGACGGATGAAAAACTGTTTTTT.

This clonotype was counted ten times or more. The rearrangement joins TRBV20-1 to TRBJ2-7; the match to TRBD1 covers 7 bases. From germline, CDR1 is DFQATT and CDR2 SNEGSKA (reference sequence). The CDR3 consists of 14 residues. V was pared by 4 bases and J by 6 bases, with 12 bases of the junction left unmatched. CDR3 protein: CSAKDLDRVREQYF. CDR3 in DNA: TGCAGTGCTAAAGACCTAGACAGGGTACGCGAGCAGTACTTC.

This clonotype was seen more than once but under ten times. J is TRBJ1-3 and V is TRBV12-3 or TRBV12-4; 8 positions match TRBD1. The CDR3 runs to 16 residues. V lost 7 bases to trimming and J lost 0 bases; unmatched junction nucleotides: 8. In DNA, the CDR3 is TGTGCCAGCATTCTAGGACAGGGCAACTCTGGAAACACCATATATTTT. It translates to CASILGQGNSGNTIYF.

Only a few counts were recorded for this clonotype. The rearrangement links TRBV15 to TRBJ2-7; 13 nucleotides line up with TRBD2. Trimming took 5 bases from V and 5 from J; bases not matched to a gene: 6. The CDR3 has 15 amino acids. CDR1 and CDR2 (germline): LNHNV, YYDKDF (reference sequence). CDR3 sequence: CATSDRTSGRHEQYF. CDR3 nucleotides: TGTGCCACCAGCGACCGGACTAGCGGGAGACACGAGCAGTACTTC.

This clonotype was recorded many times. This chain links TRBV6-1 with TRBJ2-5; possible D gene TRBD1, 6 bases. The CDR3 sequence is 15 residues long. V gave up 4 bases and J gave up 5 bases, with 17 bases separating them. CDR1 is MNHNS and CDR2 is SASEGT in the germline V gene. This CDR3 reads CASSAYRALGETQYF. In DNA form, the CDR3 reads TGTGCCAGCAGTGCCTACAGGGCCTTGGGGGAGACCCAGTACTTC.

This clonotype showed up many times. The rearrangement links TRBV3-1 to TRBJ2-1; no definite D call. Trimming pared 7 bases from V and 0 bases from J, leaving 16 bases between. This CDR3 is built from 16 residues. Per the germline V gene, CDR1 is LGHDT and CDR2 is YNNKEL (reference sequence). DNA of the CDR3: TGTGCCAGCACCGGCGAAGGTATGGGCTCCTACAATGAGCAGTTCTTC. It specifies CASTGEGMGSYNEQFF.

DNA for the CDR3: TGTGCCAGCAGTTACTGGGACAGGTTTCGCAATCAGCCCCAGCATTTT. Translating it yields CASSYWDRFRNQPQHF. The rearrangement uses TRBV6-2 or TRBV6-3 and TRBJ1-5, with 8 positions matching TRBD1. The V and J ends lost 1 base and 2 bases, in that order; junction bases with no gene match: 4. The CDR3 extends over 16 amino acids. Germline-derived CDR1 and CDR2 are MNHEY and SVGEGT.

This clonotype came up many times. The V and J genes are TRBV20-1 and TRBJ2-4; D is unclear. Trimming removed 8 bases at V and 0 bases at J, with 8 bases between. CDR3 length: 12 amino acids. Germline V gives CDR1 DFQATT, CDR2 SNEGSKA (reference sequence). CDR3 region: CSSQEAKNIQYF. The CDR3 nucleotides are TGCAGTTCCCAGGAAGCCAAAAACATTCAGTACTTC.

Notes on this clonotype: A much larger clone differs by one base, so this may be a read error. The genes are TRBV28 and TRBJ1-2; D is possibly TRBD1 (5 bases). Germline loops: CDR1 MDHEN, CDR2 SYDVKM. The CDR3 loop spans 12 amino acids. Between the trimmed V and J ends, which lost 5 bases and 8 bases, there was a span of 12 bases. The CDR3 here is CASSRGVRGYTF. Written as DNA, the CDR3 is TGTGCCAGCAGTCGAGGGGTCCGGGGCTACACCTTC.

The chain uses TRBV5-1 and TRBJ2-3, with 11 bases matching TRBD2. The CDR3 is 14 amino acids. Germline V gene data show CDR1 as SGHRS and CDR2 as YFSETQ. V lost 4 bases to trimming and J lost 4 bases; unmatched junction nucleotides: 2. The CDR3 DNA reads TGCGCCAGCAGCCCGGGACTAGCGGCAGATACGCAGTATTTT. Translating it yields CASSPGLAADTQYF.

The chain recombines TRBV27 with TRBJ2-7, with 8 bases aligning to TRBD2. The CDR3 extends over 16 amino acids. V lost 0 bases to trimming and J lost 3 bases; unmatched junction nucleotides: 7. Germline values: CDR1 MNHEY, CDR2 SMNVEV (reference sequence). CDR3 sequence reads: CASSLSPSGSLYEQYF. CDR3 bases: TGTGCCAGCAGTTTATCTCCCAGCGGGAGCCTCTACGAGCAGTACTTC.

The sample holds a few counts of this clonotype. The V and J genes are TRBV9 and TRBJ2-7, with D possibly being TRBD1 (5 bases). Germline CDR1 SGDLS, CDR2 YYNGEE. V lost 0 bases, J lost 5 bases, and 12 bases lay in between. The CDR3 is made up of 14 amino acids. This chain's CDR3 is CASSVGGSWNEQYF. In DNA form, the CDR3 reads TGTGCCAGCAGCGTAGGGGGCTCGTGGAACGAGCAGTACTTC. Drawing the rest from reference TRBV9 and TRBJ2-7, the complete variable domain is DSGVTQTPKHLITATGQRVTLRCSPRSGDLSVYWYQQSLDQGLQFLIQYYNGEERAKGNILERFSAQQFPDLHSELNLSSLELGDSALYFCASSVGGSWNEQYFGPGTRLTVT.

The J gene is TRBJ2-3, the V gene TRBV6-1; D gene unclear. Between the trimmed V and J ends, which lost 6 bases and 4 bases, there was a span of 8 bases. This CDR3 is built from 12 residues. Germline loops: CDR1 MNHNS, CDR2 SASEGT. This chain's CDR3 is CASRRSADTQYF. DNA for the CDR3: TGTGCCAGCAGGAGGTCGGCAGATACGCAGTATTTT.

This clonotype was counted at least ten times. V usage is TRBV20-1 and J usage is TRBJ2-1; D is ambiguous. V was clipped by 1 base and J by 0 bases, with 7 bases between them. CDR1 is DFQATT, CDR2 SNEGSKA, per germline (reference sequence). The length of the CDR3 is 14 residues. CDR3 nucleotides: TGCAGTGCTAGAGCTGGCTTCTCCTACAATGAGCAGTTCTTC. It specifies CSARAGFSYNEQFF.

The chain employs TRBV19 and TRBJ2-3; 9 bases align to TRBD2. Per the germline V gene, CDR1 is LNHDA and CDR2 is SQIVND (reference sequence). After removal of 5 bases from V and 0 bases from J, the junction contained 3 bases not matched to a gene. This CDR3 region has 15 residues. The CDR3 bases are TGTGCCAGTAGTCGACTAGCGGCTAGCACAGATACGCAGTATTTT. Its translation: CASSRLAASTDTQYF.

There are many counts of this clonotype. The rearrangement uses TRBV30 and TRBJ2-1, with 11 nucleotides matching TRBD2. V dropped 5 bases and J dropped 4; count of bases not matched to a gene: 7. The germline CDR1 and CDR2 sequences are GTSNPN and SVGIG (reference sequence). The CDR3 covers 15 residues. The CDR3: CAWGSGRARYNEQFF. The CDR3 region has the DNA TGTGCCTGGGGTAGCGGGAGGGCCAGATACAATGAGCAGTTCTTC.

This clonotype has ten or more counts. J is TRBJ1-5 and V is TRBV6-1; no clear D gene. The ends were cut back, 8 bases at V and 0 bases at J, with 11 bases in the middle. This CDR3 spans 14 amino acids. The germline gives CDR1 MNHNS, CDR2 SASEGT. CDR3 nucleotide sequence: TGTGCCAGCCTCGAGGGTTCTAGCAATCAGCCCCAGCATTTT. It specifies CASLEGSSNQPQHF.

This chain uses TRBV7-3 with TRBJ2-3; 11 positions agree with TRBD2. This CDR3 has 17 amino acids. Germline V gene sequence: CDR1 SGHTA, CDR2 FQGTGA. After removal of 2 bases from V and 2 bases from J, the junction contained 6 bases not matched to a gene. CDR3 sequence reads: CASSLSGTSGLTDTQYF. In nucleotides, the CDR3 is TGTGCCAGCAGCTTATCGGGGACTAGCGGCCTCACAGATACGCAGTATTTT. The full variable domain, with the rest looked up from reference TRBV7-3 and TRBJ2-3, is GAGVSQTPSNKVTEKGKYVELRCDPISGHTALYWYRQSLGQGPEFLIYFQGTGAADDSGLPNDRFFAVRPEGSVSTLKIQRTERGDSAVYLCASSLSGTSGLTDTQYFGPGTRLTVL.

In this sample, this clonotype turned up many times. CDR3 bases: TGTGCCAGCAGCCGTCCTAGCGGGAGTATGCAGACCCAGTACTTC. Translated: CASSRPSGSMQTQYF. This chain links TRBV2 with TRBJ2-5, with 10 positions matching TRBD2. The CDR3 totals 15 residues. Trimming at V came to 6 bases and at J to 6 bases, leaving 10 bases not matched to a gene. Germline-derived CDR1 and CDR2 are SNHLY and FYNNEI. The variable domain in full, with the rest retrieved from reference TRBV2 and TRBJ2-5, is EPEVTQTPSHQVTQMGQEVILRCVPISNHLYFYWYRQILGQKVEFLVSFYNNEISEKSEIFDDQFSVERPDGSNFTLKIRSTKLEDSAMYFCASSRPSGSMQTQYFGPGTRLLVL.

This chain links TRBV29-1 with TRBJ2-5; D not certain. The V gene lost 4 bases and the J gene lost 2 bases, with 8 bases spanning the gap. The CDR3 consists of 12 residues. In germline, CDR1 is SQVTM, CDR2 ANQGSEA. CDR3 sequence reads: CSVAERQETQYF. CDR3 nucleotide sequence: TGCAGCGTTGCGGAGAGACAAGAGACCCAGTACTTC.